This TCR beta chain was found in a study of blood T cell repertoires in COVID-19. Looking at the study overall: COVID-19 samples collected from the United States, Italy and Spain covered acute and convalescent phases. T cells, B-cell-depleted T cells, or PBMCs provided the cDNA or gDNA that served as material.

The germline CDR1 and CDR2 sequences are SGDLS and YYNGEE. The ends were cut back, 4 bases at V and 5 bases at J, with 21 bases in the middle. There are 16 residues in the CDR3. Study processing details: By means of reference gene primer amplification, nucleated cell counts were estimated. Clones were sequenced by immunoSEQ multiplex PCR, and TCRdb holds only the in-frame ones, with some missing. That table supplies the V and J calls and clone size; D and trimming were determined from the DNA. Of around 300,000 clones in the sample, roughly 90% were seen once. This clonotype originated in a young man with active or convalescent COVID-19. The chain employs TRBV9 and TRBJ2-5; a possible D gene is TRBD1 (6 bases). Sequenced: peripheral blood. Here the CDR3 DNA reads TGTGCCAGCAGCCCCCGCTTTTCGACAGGTTCGGAGACCCAGTACTTC. Encoded protein: CASSPRFSTGSETQYF. Supplemented by reference TRBV9 and TRBJ2-5, the full variable domain reads DSGVTQTPKHLITATGQRVTLRCSPRSGDLSVYWYQQSLDQGLQFLIQYYNGEERAKGNILERFSAQQFPDLHSELNLSSLELGDSALYFCASSPRFSTGSETQYFGPGTRLLVL.